This TCR beta chain was captured by sequencing in a study of T cell responses to AZD1222 COVID-19 vaccine. The study, taken as a whole, reports: There were mostly white British donors and more females than males, and clonal diversity was possibly underestimated. Once two AZD1222 doses were given, Spike-specific TCR breadth and depth went up.

Germline V gene sequence: CDR1 MNHEY, CDR2 SVGAGI. CDR3 length: 14 amino acids. The V end lost 2 bases, the J end lost 0 bases, and 8 bases lay between the germline ends. Points on this clone: Its antigen is as yet unknown.

Sequencing used immunoSEQ multiplex PCR; TCRdb keeps in-frame clones, though not all of them. Of around 130,000 clones in the sample, more than 90% were seen once. The gene calls are TRBV6-5 and TRBJ2-7; D gene uncertain. Specimen: peripheral blood, collected 28 days after the second AZD1222 dose. This TCR was recovered from an adult who received the AZD1222 COVID-19 vaccine. The chain's CDR3 is CASSYMHSSYEQYF. The CDR3 nucleotides are TGTGCCAGCAGTTACATGCATTCCTCCTACGAGCAGTACTTC.